Listed below are T cell receptor beta chains from one sample, sequenced in a study of cytomegalovirus exposure and HLA in healthy donors. Using immunoSEQ multiplex PCR, the repertoire was profiled, and TCRdb retains in-frame clones only, with some absent. The sample has about 100,000 clones, roughly three quarters seen once. The material sequenced was PBMCs. The receptors were sampled from a woman aged 45-60 years in good health and CMV-seropositive. Each CDR3 is given with its conserved first and last residue. Fields, in order: J gene, clone size, D gene, V gene, CDR3 length, CDR3 protein, CDR3 DNA. The D gene is left open where the match is weak. Size tells how often a clone was seen (once, few, many) or the class of an expanded clone, and some rows leave it out.

TRBJ1-3,-,TRBD1,TRBV7-9,14,CASSGDRVGNTIYF,TGTGCCAGCAGCGGGGACAGGGTAGGAAACACCATATATTTT
TRBJ2-1,-,TRBD2,TRBV30,18,CAWSVLRTSGSDNNEQFF,TGTGCCTGGAGTGTACTCAGGACTAGCGGGAGTGACAACAATGAGCAGTTCTTC
TRBJ2-1,-,-,TRBV4-2,15,CASNGGQSSYNEQFF,TGTGCCAGCAACGGCGGACAGAGTTCCTACAATGAGCAGTTCTTC
TRBJ1-5,-,TRBD1,TRBV30,16,CAWSVQGRGSNQPQHF,TGTGCCTGGAGTGTACAGGGGCGCGGAAGCAATCAGCCCCAGCATTTT
TRBJ1-1,-,-,TRBV27,14,CASSWARAGAEAFF,TGTGCCAGCAGCTGGGCCAGGGCGGGGGCTGAAGCTTTCTTT
TRBJ1-5,-,-,TRBV5-4,16,CASRPLRGYSNQPQHF,TGTGCCAGCAGGCCTCTGAGAGGTTATAGCAATCAGCCCCAGCATTTT
TRBJ1-5,few,-,TRBV10-2,16,CASSESNLASNQPQHF,TGCGCCAGCAGTGAGTCGAATTTGGCTAGCAATCAGCCCCAGCATTTT
TRBJ2-2,-,-,TRBV6-1,14,CASNRDTTTGELFF,TGTGCCAGCAACCGGGACACCACCACCGGGGAGCTGTTTTTT
TRBJ1-1,-,TRBD1,TRBV5-1,16,CASSLEGGLFRTEAFF,TGCGCCAGCAGCTTGGAAGGGGGCCTTTTTCGCACTGAAGCTTTCTTT
TRBJ2-6,-,-,TRBV30,14,CAWGGYSGANVLTF,TGTGCCTGGGGGGGGTACTCTGGGGCCAACGTCCTGACTTTC
TRBJ2-2,-,-,TRBV10-1,15,CASSELVGGTGELFF,TGCGCCAGCAGTGAGTTAGTAGGGGGCACCGGGGAGCTGTTTTTT
TRBJ1-3,-,-,TRBV4-2,18,CASSLRAGWDTSGNTIYF,TGTGCCAGCAGCCTCAGGGCAGGTTGGGACACTTCTGGAAACACCATATATTTT
TRBJ1-1,once,-,TRBV5-1,15,CASSITGTTNTEAFF,TGCGCCAGCAGCATAACCGGGACAACGAACACTGAAGCTTTCTTT
TRBJ1-4,-,TRBD1,TRBV30,13,CACPGGGGEKLFF,TGTGCCTGCCCGGGAGGGGGCGGTGAAAAACTGTTTTTT
TRBJ1-6,-,TRBD1,TRBV6-5,15,CASSPQGGYNSPLHF,TGTGCCAGCAGCCCACAGGGGGGCTATAATTCACCCCTCCACTTT
TRBJ2-3,-,TRBD2,TRBV9,16,CASSVTSGGGLGTQYF,TGTGCCAGCAGCGTTACTAGCGGGGGGGGTCTCGGTACGCAGTATTTT
TRBJ2-2,-,-,TRBV5-6,16,CASSLVAASNTGELFF,TGTGCCAGCAGCTTGGTTGCGGCCTCGAACACCGGGGAGCTGTTTTTT
TRBJ2-5,-,-,TRBV7-6,14,CASSLRGSQETQYF,TGTGCCAGCAGCTTAAGGGGGTCACAAGAGACCCAGTACTTC
TRBJ1-5,-,-,TRBV27,15,CASSLTGAANQPQHF,TGTGCCAGCAGTTTAACCGGAGCGGCGAATCAGCCCCAGCATTTT
TRBJ2-2,few,TRBD2,TRBV11-2,14,CASSPGLDTGELFF,TGTGCCAGCAGCCCGGGACTAGATACCGGGGAGCTGTTTTTT
TRBJ2-1,once,TRBD1,TRBV4-2,15,CASSQGPPGGNEQFF,TGTGCCAGCAGCCAAGGGCCCCCAGGGGGAAATGAGCAGTTCTTC
TRBJ1-2,-,-,TRBV7-9,14,CASSDWTVNYGYTF,TGTGCCAGCAGCGATTGGACAGTTAACTATGGCTACACCTTC
TRBJ2-7,-,TRBD1,TRBV23-1,17,CASSQSGTGRRLEEQYF,TGCGCCAGCAGTCAATCGGGGACAGGACGACGTTTGGAGGAGCAGTACTTC
TRBJ2-7,-,TRBD2,TRBV5-1,16,CASSGGLAGAAYEQYF,TGCGCCAGCAGCGGGGGACTAGCGGGGGCCGCCTACGAGCAGTACTTC
TRBJ1-3,-,-,TRBV5-6,14,CASSLAVSGNTIYF,TGTGCCAGCAGCTTGGCGGTCTCTGGAAACACCATATATTTT
TRBJ1-1,few,TRBD1,TRBV27,14,CASKVDRENTEAFF,TGTGCCAGCAAAGTGGACAGGGAGAACACTGAAGCTTTCTTT
TRBJ2-1,-,TRBD1,TRBV5-1,15,CASSIGTGAWDEQFF,TGCGCCAGCAGCATCGGGACAGGGGCTTGGGATGAGCAGTTCTTC
TRBJ2-1,-,-,TRBV19,15,CASTSGGDRVGEQFF,TGTGCCAGTACCTCCGGGGGAGACAGGGTGGGTGAGCAGTTCTTC
TRBJ1-1,-,TRBD1,TRBV4-1,14,CASSQPRTGKGAFF,TGCGCCAGCAGCCAGCCCCGGACAGGGAAGGGAGCTTTCTTT
TRBJ1-1,-,-,TRBV6-6,13,CASSYDAGSQAFF,TGTGCCAGCAGTTACGATGCGGGGAGTCAGGCTTTCTTT
TRBJ1-1,-,TRBD1,TRBV7-9,19,CASSSSGQGGFGVNTEAFF,TGTGCCAGCAGCTCCAGTGGGCAGGGGGGATTTGGGGTGAACACTGAAGCTTTCTTT
TRBJ1-1,-,-,TRBV5-4,15,CASSSRGGGNTEAFF,TGTGCCAGCAGCTCCCGGGGAGGGGGGAACACTGAAGCTTTCTTT
TRBJ2-3,-,TRBD2,TRBV9,15,CASALAGVQTDTQYF,TGTGCCAGCGCACTAGCGGGAGTTCAGACAGATACGCAGTATTTT
TRBJ2-7,-,TRBD2,TRBV6-5,15,CASSYLASGSYEQYF,TGTGCCAGCAGTTACTTGGCTAGCGGGAGCTACGAGCAGTACTTC
TRBJ2-7,-,TRBD2,TRBV27,14,CASSSREGSYEQYF,TGTGCCAGCAGTTCCCGGGAGGGCTCCTACGAGCAGTACTTC
TRBJ1-1,-,-,TRBV5-8,10,CASDGREAFF,TGTGCCAGCGATGGTCGGGAAGCTTTCTTT
TRBJ1-1,-,TRBD1,TRBV27,16,CASRRPGTGVNTEAFF,TGTGCCAGCAGACGTCCCGGGACAGGGGTGAACACTGAAGCTTTCTTT
TRBJ1-1,-,TRBD1,TRBV29-1,11,CSAGQGYEAFF,TGCAGCGCGGGACAGGGCTATGAAGCTTTCTTT
TRBJ2-3,-,TRBD2,TRBV19,15,CASGLAGRSTDTQYF,TGTGCCAGTGGACTAGCGGGGCGGAGCACAGATACGCAGTATTTT
TRBJ2-5,-,-,TRBV14,14,CASSHSARLETQYF,TGTGCCAGCAGCCACTCGGCTAGACTGGAGACCCAGTACTTC
TRBJ1-1,-,-,TRBV7-6,14,CASSLQGIDTEAFF,TGTGCCAGCAGCCTCCAGGGAATCGACACTGAAGCTTTCTTT
TRBJ2-3,-,-,TRBV10-3,12,CAIRGPTDTQYF,TGTGCCATCAGGGGGCCCACAGATACGCAGTATTTT
TRBJ1-3,-,-,TRBV9,15,CASSVDGRPGNTIYF,TGTGCCAGCAGCGTAGACGGCAGGCCTGGAAACACCATATATTTT
TRBJ2-1,-,TRBD2,TRBV7-9,16,CASRGSSGGYYNEQFF,TGTGCCAGCAGGGGTTCTAGCGGGGGCTACTACAATGAGCAGTTCTTC
TRBJ2-7,-,-,TRBV29-1,13,CSVDIRDSYEQYF,TGCAGCGTTGACATCCGGGACTCCTACGAGCAGTACTTC
TRBJ2-3,-,TRBD2,TRBV4-1,17,CASSPLGEAGGTNTQYF,TGCGCCAGCAGCCCTCTCGGGGAAGCGGGAGGGACGAATACGCAGTATTTT
TRBJ2-3,-,-,TRBV7-9,15,CASSLGQGNTDTQYF,TGTGCCAGCAGCTTGGGGCAGGGGAACACAGATACGCAGTATTTT
TRBJ2-7,-,TRBD2,TRBV7-9,15,CASSPEAGLASVECF,TGTGCCAGCAGCCCAGAGGCGGGACTAGCTAGCGTGGAATGCTTC
TRBJ2-7,-,-,TRBV27,14,CASSFRQFSYEQYF,TGTGCCAGCAGTTTCCGACAGTTTTCCTACGAGCAGTACTTC
TRBJ1-1,-,-,TRBV19,14,CASSLMTGNTEAFF,TGTGCCAGTAGTTTAATGACGGGGAACACTGAAGCTTTCTTT
TRBJ1-1,-,-,TRBV7-3,13,CASSPEHDTEAFF,TGTGCCAGCAGCCCCGAGCACGACACTGAAGCTTTCTTT
TRBJ1-5,-,TRBD1,TRBV5-6,14,CASSPQGAVQPQHF,TGTGCCAGCAGCCCACAGGGGGCGGTTCAGCCCCAGCATTTT
TRBJ1-1,-,-,TRBV14,13,CASSLTRDTEAFF,TGTGCCAGCAGCCTTACGAGAGACACTGAAGCTTTCTTT
TRBJ1-4,-,-,TRBV7-9,15,CASSPLDSRNEKLFF,TGTGCCAGCAGCCCCCTCGACAGCCGTAATGAAAAACTGTTTTTT
TRBJ1-1,few,-,TRBV19,16,CASTSGRGLMNTEAFF,TGTGCCAGTACCAGCGGGCGGGGACTTATGAACACTGAAGCTTTCTTT
TRBJ1-3,few,-,TRBV5-4,14,CASSLGGPRNTIYF,TGTGCCAGCAGCTTGGGAGGGCCTCGAAACACCATATATTTT